The sequence of this T cell receptor (beta chain) was determined in a study of regulatory T cells in long-lasting Graves disease. Whole-study results and caveats: Accuracy might have suffered from few samples.

The time point: newly diagnosed GD, antithyroid drugs for less than 3 months. PBMC RNA was the source of the TCR library. Graves' disease diagnoses followed American Thyroid Association guidelines. Germline CDR1 is SNHLY and CDR2 is FYNNEI. The CDR3 contains 14 residues. Concerning this clonotype itself: Its antigen is undetermined. One end of the junction is discordant with germline, which a read error may explain.

CDR3 regions were amplified by Arm-PCR using iRepertoire HTBI primers to build TCR beta libraries. TCRdb re-analysed the multiplex PCR reads in MiXCR, keeping a single row per CDR3 protein. The sample lists 200,000 to 250,000 distinct CDR3 sequences, approximately 18% seen once, with roughly 12% in the top ten. The same data also contributed to another study, on T cells in Graves' hyperthyroidism and ophthalmopathy.

V gene TRBV2 combines with J gene TRBJ1-1; 9 nucleotides align to TRBD1. The origin of this receptor is a woman aged 25-40 years with Graves disease. The sequencing here drew on peripheral blood mononuclear cells (PBMCs), taken at new diagnosis, from a patient treated with antithyroid drugs. This CDR3 reads CASSPGQGNAEAFF. The CDR3 DNA sequence: TGTGCCAGCAGCCCAGGACAGGGGAACGCTGAAGCTTTCTTT.